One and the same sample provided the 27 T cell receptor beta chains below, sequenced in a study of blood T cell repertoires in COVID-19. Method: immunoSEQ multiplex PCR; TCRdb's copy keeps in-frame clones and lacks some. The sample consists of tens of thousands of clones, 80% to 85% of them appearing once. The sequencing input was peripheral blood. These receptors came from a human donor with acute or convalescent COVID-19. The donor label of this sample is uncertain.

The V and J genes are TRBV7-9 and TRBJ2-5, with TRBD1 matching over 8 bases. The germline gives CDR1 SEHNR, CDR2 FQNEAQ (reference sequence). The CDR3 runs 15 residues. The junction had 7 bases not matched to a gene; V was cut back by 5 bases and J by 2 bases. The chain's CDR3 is CASSMGQAPQETQYF. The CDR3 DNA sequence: TGTGCCAGCAGCATGGGACAGGCCCCGCAAGAGACCCAGTACTTC.

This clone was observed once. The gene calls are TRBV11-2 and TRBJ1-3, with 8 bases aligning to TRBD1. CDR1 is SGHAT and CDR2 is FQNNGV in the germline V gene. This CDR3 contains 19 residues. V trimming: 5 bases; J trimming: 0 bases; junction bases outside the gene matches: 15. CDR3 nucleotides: TGTGCCAGCAGCCCCGGACAGGGTATGAATCGCCTCTCTGGAAACACCATATATTTT. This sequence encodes CASSPGQGMNRLSGNTIYF.

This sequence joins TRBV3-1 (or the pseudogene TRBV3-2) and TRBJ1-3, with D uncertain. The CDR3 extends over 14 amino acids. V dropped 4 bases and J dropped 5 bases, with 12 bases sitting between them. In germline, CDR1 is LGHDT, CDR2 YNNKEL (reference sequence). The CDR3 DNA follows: TGTGCCAGCAGCCTTGCCGGGAATCGAAACACCATATATTTT. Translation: CASSLAGNRNTIYF.

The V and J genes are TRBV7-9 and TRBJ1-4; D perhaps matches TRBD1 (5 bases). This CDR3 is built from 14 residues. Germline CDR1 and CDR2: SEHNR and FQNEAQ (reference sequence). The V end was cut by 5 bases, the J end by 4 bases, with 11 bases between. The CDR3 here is CASSQGLINEKLFF. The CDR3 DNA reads TGTGCCAGCAGCCAGGGACTTATTAATGAAAAACTGTTTTTT.

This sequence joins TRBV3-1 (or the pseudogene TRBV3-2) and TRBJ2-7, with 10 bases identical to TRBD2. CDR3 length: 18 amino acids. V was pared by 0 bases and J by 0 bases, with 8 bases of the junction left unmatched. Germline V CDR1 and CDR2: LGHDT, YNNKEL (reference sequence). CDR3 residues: CASSQDFGTSATSYEQYF. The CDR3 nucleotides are TGTGCCAGCAGCCAAGATTTTGGGACTAGCGCCACCTCCTACGAGCAGTACTTC.

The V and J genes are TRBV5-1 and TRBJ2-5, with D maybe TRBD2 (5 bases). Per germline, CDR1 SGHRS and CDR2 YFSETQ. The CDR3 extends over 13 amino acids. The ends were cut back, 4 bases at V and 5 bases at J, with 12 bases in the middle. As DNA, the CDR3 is TGCGCCAGCAGCACCCCAACGGGGGAGACCCAGTACTTC. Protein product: CASSTPTGETQYF.

The CDR3 nucleotides are TGTGCCAGCAGCGCCCAGCGGGGGGTTGGAGATACGCAGTATTTT. This gives the protein CASSAQRGVGDTQYF. The chain combines TRBV2 with TRBJ2-3, with 9 bases matching TRBD2. The CDR3 covers 15 residues. The V segment lost 6 bases and the J segment 5 bases; nucleotides outside the gene matches: 9. Germline V gene lookup returns CDR1 SNHLY and CDR2 FYNNEI.

CDR3 DNA: TGTGCCAGCAGCGGACTCCTCGACGTAAATGGCTACACCTTC. It specifies CASSGLLDVNGYTF. This chain connects TRBV9 to TRBJ1-2; no definite D call. The CDR3 length is 14 residues. CDR1 is SGDLS, CDR2 YYNGEE, per germline. V dropped 3 bases and J dropped 6 bases, with 15 bases sitting between them. The variable domain in full, with the rest retrieved from reference TRBV9 and TRBJ1-2, is DSGVTQTPKHLITATGQRVTLRCSPRSGDLSVYWYQQSLDQGLQFLIQYYNGEERAKGNILERFSAQQFPDLHSELNLSSLELGDSALYFCASSGLLDVNGYTFGSGTRLTVV.

The CDR3 region is CASSALQGRTEAFF. CDR3 nucleotide sequence: TGTGCCAGCAGCGCCCTACAGGGACGGACTGAAGCTTTCTTT. This chain joins TRBV7-9 and TRBJ1-1; tentatively, D is TRBD1 (6 bases). The V end lost 5 bases, the J end lost 5 bases, and 15 bases lay between the germline ends. This CDR3 has 14 amino acids. CDR1 and CDR2 (germline): SEHNR, FQNEAQ (reference sequence). Complete variable domain (other parts from reference TRBV7-9 and TRBJ1-1): DTGVSQNPRHKITKRGQNVTFRCDPISEHNRLYWYRQTLGQGPEFLTYFQNEAQLEKSRLLSDRFSAERPKGSFSTLEIQRTEQGDSAMYLCASSALQGRTEAFFGQGTRLTVV.

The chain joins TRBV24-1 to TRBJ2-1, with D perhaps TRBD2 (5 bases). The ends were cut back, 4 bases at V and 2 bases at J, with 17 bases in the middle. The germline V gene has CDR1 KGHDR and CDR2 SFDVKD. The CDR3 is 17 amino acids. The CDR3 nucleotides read TGTGCCACCAGTGACCGAGTCCCCCCCGGGGCCTACAATGAGCAGTTCTTC. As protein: CATSDRVPPGAYNEQFF.

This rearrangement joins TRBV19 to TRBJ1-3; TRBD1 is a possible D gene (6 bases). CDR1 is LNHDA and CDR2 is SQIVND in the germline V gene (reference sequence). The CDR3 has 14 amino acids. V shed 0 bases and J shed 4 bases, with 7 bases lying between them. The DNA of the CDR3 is TGTGCCAGTAGTATAGAGGGGGCAGGAAACACCATATATTTT. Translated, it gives CASSIEGAGNTIYF. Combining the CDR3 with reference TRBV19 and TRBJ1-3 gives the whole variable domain DGGITQSPKYLFRKEGQNVTLSCEQNLNHDAMYWYRQDPGQGLRLIYYSQIVNDFQKGDIAEGYSVSREKKESFPLTVTSAQKNPTAFYLCASSIEGAGNTIYFGEGSWLTVV.

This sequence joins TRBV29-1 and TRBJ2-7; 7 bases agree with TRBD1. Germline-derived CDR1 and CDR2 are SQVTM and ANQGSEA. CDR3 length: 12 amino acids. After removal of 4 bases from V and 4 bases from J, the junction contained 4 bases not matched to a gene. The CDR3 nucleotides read TGCAGCGTTGGAGGGGGCGCGTACGAGCAGTACTTC. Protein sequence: CSVGGGAYEQYF.

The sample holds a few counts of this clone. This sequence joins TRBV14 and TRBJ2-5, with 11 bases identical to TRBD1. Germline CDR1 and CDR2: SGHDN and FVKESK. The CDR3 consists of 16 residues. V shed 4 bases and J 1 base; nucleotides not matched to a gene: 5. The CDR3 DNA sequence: TGTGCCAGCAGCCCCCGGACAGGGGGCCTCCAAGAGACCCAGTACTTC. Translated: CASSPRTGGLQETQYF.

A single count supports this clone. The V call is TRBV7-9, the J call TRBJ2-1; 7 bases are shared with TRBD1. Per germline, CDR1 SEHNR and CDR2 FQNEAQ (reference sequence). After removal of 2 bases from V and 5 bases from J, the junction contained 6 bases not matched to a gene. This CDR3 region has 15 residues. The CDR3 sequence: CASSLRGTVNNEQFF. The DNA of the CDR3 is TGTGCCAGCAGCTTAAGAGGGACAGTTAACAATGAGCAGTTCTTC.

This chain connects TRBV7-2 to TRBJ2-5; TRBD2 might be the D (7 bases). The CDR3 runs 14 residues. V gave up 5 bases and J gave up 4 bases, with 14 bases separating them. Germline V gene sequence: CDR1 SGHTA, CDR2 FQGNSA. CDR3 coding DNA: TGTGCCAGCAGCCCCGCAAGGGGGGGAGAGACCCAGTACTTC. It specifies CASSPARGGETQYF.

The CDR3 DNA sequence: TGCAGCGTTTCGACAAACAACAATGAGCAGTTCTTC. Translation: CSVSTNNNEQFF. The rearrangement links TRBV29-1 to TRBJ2-1; D is uncertain. V lost 5 bases and J 5 bases, leaving 10 bases between the germline ends. Germline V gene sequence: CDR1 SQVTM, CDR2 ANQGSEA. The CDR3 totals 12 residues.

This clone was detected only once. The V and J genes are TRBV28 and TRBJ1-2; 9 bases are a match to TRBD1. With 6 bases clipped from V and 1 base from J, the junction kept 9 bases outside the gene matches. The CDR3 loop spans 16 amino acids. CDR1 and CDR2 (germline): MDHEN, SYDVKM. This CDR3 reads CASSHNRGRVNYGYTF. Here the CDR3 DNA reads TGTGCCAGCAGCCATAACAGGGGGCGGGTTAACTATGGCTACACCTTC.

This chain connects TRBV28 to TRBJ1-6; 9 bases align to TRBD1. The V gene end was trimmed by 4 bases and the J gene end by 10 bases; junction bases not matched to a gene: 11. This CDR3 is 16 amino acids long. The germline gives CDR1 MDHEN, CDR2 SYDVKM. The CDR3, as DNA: TGTGCCAGCAGTTCCTACAGGGGGCAAGTAGGGTCACCCCTCCACTTT. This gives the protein CASSSYRGQVGSPLHF.

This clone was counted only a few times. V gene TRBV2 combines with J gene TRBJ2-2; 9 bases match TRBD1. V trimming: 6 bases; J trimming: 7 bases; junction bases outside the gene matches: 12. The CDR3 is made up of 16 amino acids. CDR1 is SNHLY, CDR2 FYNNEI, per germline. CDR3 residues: CASRPPGTGLVGELFF. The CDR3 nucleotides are TGTGCCAGCAGGCCTCCCGGGACAGGGTTGGTCGGGGAGCTGTTTTTT. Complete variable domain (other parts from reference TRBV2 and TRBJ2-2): EPEVTQTPSHQVTQMGQEVILRCVPISNHLYFYWYRQILGQKVEFLVSFYNNEISEKSEIFDDQFSVERPDGSNFTLKIRSTKLEDSAMYFCASRPPGTGLVGELFFGEGSRLTVL.

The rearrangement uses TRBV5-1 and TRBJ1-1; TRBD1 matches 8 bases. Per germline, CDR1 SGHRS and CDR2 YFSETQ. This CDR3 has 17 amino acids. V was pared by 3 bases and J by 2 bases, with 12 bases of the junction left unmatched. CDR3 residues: CASSSRGRTGKNTEAFF. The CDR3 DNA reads TGCGCCAGCAGCTCCAGAGGGAGGACAGGGAAAAACACTGAAGCTTTCTTT.

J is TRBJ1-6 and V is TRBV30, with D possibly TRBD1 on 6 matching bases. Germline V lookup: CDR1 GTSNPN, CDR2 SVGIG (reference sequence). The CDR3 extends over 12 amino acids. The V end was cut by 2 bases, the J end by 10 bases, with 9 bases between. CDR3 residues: CAWSRGQSPLHF. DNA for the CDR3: TGTGCCTGGAGTAGAGGACAGTCACCCCTCCACTTT.

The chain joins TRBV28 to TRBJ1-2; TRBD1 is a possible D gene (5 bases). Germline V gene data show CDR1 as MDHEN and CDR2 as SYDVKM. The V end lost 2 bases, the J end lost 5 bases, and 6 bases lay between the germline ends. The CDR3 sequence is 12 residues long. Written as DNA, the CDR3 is TGTGCCAGCAGTTTACAGGGATATGGCTACACCTTC. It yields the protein CASSLQGYGYTF.

The CDR3 region is CASSLGQGIDNSPLHF. CDR3 nucleotide sequence: TGTGCCAGCAGTTTAGGTCAGGGTATCGATAATTCACCCCTCCACTTT. The chain is built from TRBV27 and TRBJ1-6, with D possibly being TRBD1 (5 bases). Germline V gives CDR1 MNHEY, CDR2 SMNVEV (reference sequence). The CDR3 is 16 residues long. V lost 2 bases, J lost 5 bases, and 13 bases lay in between.

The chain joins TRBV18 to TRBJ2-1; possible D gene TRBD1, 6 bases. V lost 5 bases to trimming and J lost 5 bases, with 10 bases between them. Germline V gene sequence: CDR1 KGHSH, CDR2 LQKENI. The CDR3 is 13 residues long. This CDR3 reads CASSGTPDNEQFF. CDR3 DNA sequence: TGTGCCAGCTCAGGGACACCGGACAATGAGCAGTTCTTC.

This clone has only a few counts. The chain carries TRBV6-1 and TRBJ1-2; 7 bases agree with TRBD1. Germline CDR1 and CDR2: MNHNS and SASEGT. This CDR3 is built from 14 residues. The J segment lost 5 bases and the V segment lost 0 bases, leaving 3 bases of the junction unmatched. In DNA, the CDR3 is TGTGCCAGCAGTGAAGCGTCGGGACAGTATGGCTACACCTTC. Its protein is CASSEASGQYGYTF.

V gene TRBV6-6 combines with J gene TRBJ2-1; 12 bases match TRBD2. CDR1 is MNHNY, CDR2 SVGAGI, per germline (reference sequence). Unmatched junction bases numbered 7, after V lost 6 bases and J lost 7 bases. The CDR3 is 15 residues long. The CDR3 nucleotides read TGTGCCAGCAGGGATACTAGCGGGAGGAGGAATGAGCAGTTCTTC. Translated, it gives CASRDTSGRRNEQFF.

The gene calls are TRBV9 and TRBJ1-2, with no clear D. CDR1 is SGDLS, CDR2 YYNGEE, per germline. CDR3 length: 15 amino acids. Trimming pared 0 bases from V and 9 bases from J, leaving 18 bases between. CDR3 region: CASSVGSGYANSYTF. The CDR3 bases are TGTGCCAGCAGCGTAGGCTCGGGATACGCGAACAGCTACACCTTC.